The 9 T cell receptor beta chains given below trace back to one sample, sequenced in a study of cytomegalovirus exposure and HLA in healthy donors. Primers: 60 Vbeta forward and 13 Jbeta reverse. Clones were sequenced by immunoSEQ multiplex PCR, and TCRdb holds only the in-frame ones, with some missing. Altogether 190,000 or so clones are present, 83% being singletons, with the ten largest covering roughly 1.5%. The sequenced sample consisted of PBMCs. These TCRs come from a man aged 50 to 60 in good health and CMV-seronegative.

J is TRBJ1-5 and V is TRBV6-5; tentatively, D is TRBD1 (5 bases). The length of the CDR3 is 15 residues. Trimming removed 5 bases from V and 4 bases from J, with 15 bases in between. Germline CDR1 reads MNHEY; CDR2 reads SVGAGI. CDR3 region: CASSPWQGGNQPQHF. CDR3 bases: TGTGCCAGCAGTCCCTGGCAGGGAGGGAATCAGCCCCAGCATTTT.

The CDR3 here is CASSARGEGSPLHF. In nucleotides, the CDR3 is TGTGCCAGCAGCGCCCGGGGTGAGGGATCACCCCTCCACTTT. The chain has TRBV2 and TRBJ1-6; D is uncertain. Germline V CDR1 and CDR2: SNHLY, FYNNEI. This CDR3 comprises 14 residues. V was cut by 6 bases and J by 10 bases, with 16 bases left in between.

The V call is TRBV14, the J call TRBJ2-7; TRBD1 matches 8 bases. This CDR3 has 16 residues. Germline V gives CDR1 SGHDN, CDR2 FVKESK. Trimming took 3 bases from V and 4 from J; bases not matched to a gene: 11. CDR3 in amino acids: CASSHILGTGGYEQYF. CDR3 DNA sequence: TGTGCCAGCAGCCATATATTAGGGACAGGAGGATACGAGCAGTACTTC.

The chain uses TRBV29-1 and TRBJ2-1; maybe TRBD1 (6 bases). CDR1 and CDR2 (germline): SQVTM, ANQGSEA. The length of the CDR3 is 14 residues. V shed 4 bases and J shed 4 bases, with 14 bases lying between them. In DNA form, the CDR3 reads TGCAGCGTTGTCGGGGCAGGGGTGTACAATGAGCAGTTCTTC. This gives the protein CSVVGAGVYNEQFF.

The chain recombines TRBV6-5 with TRBJ1-3; D gene unclear. V lost 6 bases and J lost 0, with 6 bases in between. The CDR3 sequence is 13 residues long. CDR1 MNHEY and CDR2 SVGAGI come from the germline V gene. CDR3 protein: CASRVSSGNTIYF. For the CDR3, the DNA is TGTGCCAGCAGAGTGAGCTCTGGAAACACCATATATTTT.

V usage is TRBV6-1 and J usage is TRBJ2-1, with 12 bases fitting TRBD2. CDR1 and CDR2 (germline): MNHNS, SASEGT. There are 15 residues in the CDR3. Trimming removed 2 bases from V and 7 bases from J; junction bases left unmatched: 3. The CDR3 here is CASSERTSGINEQFF. Written as DNA, the CDR3 is TGTGCCAGCAGTGAACGGACTAGCGGGATTAATGAGCAGTTCTTC.

V usage is TRBV7-6 and J usage is TRBJ2-7, with 11 bases identical to TRBD2. V was pared by 5 bases and J by 4 bases, with 10 bases of the junction left unmatched. This CDR3 spans 16 amino acids. CDR1 is SGHVS, CDR2 FNYEAQ, per germline. The CDR3 is CASSQAHSGRGYEQYF. The CDR3 DNA reads as TGTGCCAGCAGCCAAGCCCATAGCGGGAGGGGGTACGAGCAGTACTTC. The variable domain in full, completed from reference TRBV7-6 and TRBJ2-7, reads GAGVSQSPRYKVTKRGQDVALRCDPISGHVSLYWYRQALGQGPEFLTYFNYEAQQDKSGLPNDRFSAERPEGSISTLTIQRTEQRDSAMYRCASSQAHSGRGYEQYFGPGTRLTVT.

The chain recombines TRBV28 with TRBJ1-2; D is undetermined. This CDR3 is built from 13 residues. Germline CDR1 is MDHEN and CDR2 is SYDVKM. V dropped 5 bases and J dropped 4 bases, with 11 bases sitting between them. CDR3: CASSNGWVYGYTF. The CDR3, as DNA: TGTGCCAGCAGTAACGGGTGGGTCTATGGCTACACCTTC.

This chain joins TRBV15 and TRBJ2-2, with 9 bases aligning to TRBD2. Per the germline V gene, CDR1 is LNHNV and CDR2 is YYDKDF (reference sequence). CDR3 size: 19 residues. Trimming removed 2 bases from V and 4 bases from J; junction bases left unmatched: 14. The CDR3 sequence: CATSRSGLALLETTGELFF. The DNA of the CDR3 is TGTGCCACCAGCAGATCAGGACTAGCGCTCTTAGAAACCACCGGGGAGCTGTTTTTT. Variable domain in full (rest from reference TRBV15 and TRBJ2-2): DAMVIQNPRYQVTQFGKPVTLSCSQTLNHNVMYWYQQKSSQAPKLLFHYYDKDFNNEADTPDNFQSRRPNTSFCFLDIRSPGLGDTAMYLCATSRSGLALLETTGELFFGEGSRLTVL.